The present TCR beta chain was sequenced within a study of blood T cell repertoires in COVID-19. This clone was counted a single time. The study assigned cohorts using participant-reported clinical history. For recovered donors of Cohort 3, there were two negative PCRs, clearance, or symptom resolution. In the authors' workflow: Amplified reference gene primers provided the basis for estimating nucleated cell counts. Assay used: immunoSEQ multiplex PCR; TCRdb lists only in-frame clones, some missing. V and J calls plus clone size are reproduced from that table; the DNA served to infer D and trimming. The table shows 80,000 to 130,000 clones, with 80% to 90% occurring only once. The CDR3 runs to 14 residues. With 4 bases removed from V and 5 bases from J, the gap between germline ends came to 11 bases.

The sequence derives from a woman aged 45-60 years who had recovered from COVID-19. Sequenced sample: PBMCs or T cells enriched from blood (not recorded which). The V gene is TRBV23-1, the J gene TRBJ1-4; D remains unclear. TRBV23-1 is annotated as an ORF whose role is uncertain. As DNA, the CDR3 is TGCGCCAGCAGTCCGCGCCCTGAGAATGAAAAACTGTTTTTT. Residues: CASSPRPENEKLFF.